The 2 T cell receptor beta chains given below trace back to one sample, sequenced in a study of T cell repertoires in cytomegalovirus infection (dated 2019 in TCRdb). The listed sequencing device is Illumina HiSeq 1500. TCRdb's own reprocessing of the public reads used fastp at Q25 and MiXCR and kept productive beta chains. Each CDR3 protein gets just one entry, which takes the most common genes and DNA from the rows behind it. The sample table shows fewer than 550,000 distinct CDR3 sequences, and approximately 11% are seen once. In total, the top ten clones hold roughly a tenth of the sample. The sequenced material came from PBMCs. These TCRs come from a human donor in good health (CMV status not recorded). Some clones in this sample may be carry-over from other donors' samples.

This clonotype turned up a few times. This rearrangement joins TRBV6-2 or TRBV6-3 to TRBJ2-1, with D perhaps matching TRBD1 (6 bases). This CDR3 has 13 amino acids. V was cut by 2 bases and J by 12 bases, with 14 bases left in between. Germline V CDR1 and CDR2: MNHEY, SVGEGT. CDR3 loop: CASSYGGSPAQFF. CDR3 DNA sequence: TGTGCCAGCAGTTACGGGGGCAGTCCGGCGCAGTTCTTC.

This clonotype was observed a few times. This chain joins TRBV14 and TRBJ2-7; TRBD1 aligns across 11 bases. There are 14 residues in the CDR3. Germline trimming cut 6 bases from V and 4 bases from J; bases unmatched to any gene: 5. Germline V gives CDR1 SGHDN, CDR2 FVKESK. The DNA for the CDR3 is TGTGCCAGCAGACCCGGACAGGGGGCATACGAGCAGTACTTC. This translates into CASRPGQGAYEQYF.